This is a list of T cell receptor beta chains from one sample in a study of T cells after posttransplantation cyclophosphamide. Sequenced by immunoSEQ multiplex PCR; TCRdb stores in-frame clones only, minus some. In the table there are 42,000 or so clones, less than 95% of which are singletons. This specimen consisted of PBMCs, obtained 55 to 70 days after allogeneic stem cell transplant with posttransplant cyclophosphamide. The receptors shown here come from a male patient between 60 and 69 years old who received an allogeneic stem cell transplant from a related donor and was CMV-positive. Some T cells may be supplied by the graft donor. Each CDR3 is given with its conserved first and last residue. Each record gives: clone size, CDR3 length, D gene, V gene, J gene, CDR3 DNA, CDR3 protein. D genes are given only for firm matches. A row's size may be missing; if present it is once, few, many or a size class.

size: -; length: 12; D: TRBD1; V: TRBV10-3; J: TRBJ2-1; DNA: TGTGCCATCTCAGGGGGAACGGATGAGCAGTTCTTC; CDR3: CAISGGTDEQFF
size: few; length: 13; D: -; V: TRBV18; J: TRBJ1-4; DNA: TGTGCCAGCTCACCGATGGGCTGGGAAAAACTGTTTTTT; CDR3: CASSPMGWEKLFF
size: -; length: 12; D: -; V: TRBV23-1; J: TRBJ1-6; DNA: TGCGCCAGCAGTCAACAGCGGGGGACCCTCCACTTT; CDR3: CASSQQRGTLHF
size: -; length: 15; D: -; V: TRBV4-2; J: TRBJ1-5; DNA: TGTGCCAGCAGCCAAGACCGGGAGGGCAATCAGCCCCAGCATTTT; CDR3: CASSQDREGNQPQHF
size: -; length: 17; D: -; V: TRBV7-8; J: TRBJ2-5; DNA: TGTGCCAGCAGCTTAAATAGGTTCCAGGGTCAATTGAGGACCCAGTACTTC; CDR3: CASSLNRFQGQLRTQYF
size: -; length: 15; D: -; V: TRBV5-5; J: TRBJ2-3; DNA: TGTGCCAGCAGCTTGATCGGGGTTAGTACAGATACGCAGTATTTT; CDR3: CASSLIGVSTDTQYF
size: -; length: 17; D: TRBD2; V: TRBV19; J: TRBJ2-2; DNA: TGTGCCAGTAGTATAGGTAGCGGGGGGGCACGCACCGGGGAGCTGTTTTTT; CDR3: CASSIGSGGARTGELFF
size: -; length: 15; D: -; V: TRBV5-1; J: TRBJ1-1; DNA: TGCGCCAGCAGCTTGGGTAAGGGGGATATCACTGAAGCTTTCTTT; CDR3: CASSLGKGDITEAFF
size: -; length: 13; D: -; V: TRBV5-4; J: TRBJ2-5; DNA: TGTGCCAGCACCGTAGATGCCCAAGAGACCCAGTACTTC; CDR3: CASTVDAQETQYF
size: -; length: 14; D: -; V: TRBV19; J: TRBJ2-5; DNA: TGTGCCAGTAGCCCGAAGAAGGAGCGTAAGACCCAGTACTTC; CDR3: CASSPKKERKTQYF
size: -; length: 15; D: -; V: TRBV18; J: TRBJ2-1; DNA: TGTGCCAGCTCAGGCCTTTCTGGGACTTCCAATGAGCAGTTCTTC; CDR3: CASSGLSGTSNEQFF
size: -; length: 14; D: -; V: TRBV6-1; J: TRBJ2-3; DNA: TGTGCCAGCAGTGATTGGAGTTCCACAGATACGCAGTATTTT; CDR3: CASSDWSSTDTQYF
size: -; length: 16; D: TRBD1; V: TRBV4-1; J: TRBJ2-1; DNA: TGCGCCAGCAGCCAAGTCCGAGACAGGGGTTACAATGAGCAGTTCTTC; CDR3: CASSQVRDRGYNEQFF
size: -; length: 14; D: -; V: TRBV5-6; J: TRBJ1-1; DNA: TGTGCCAGCAGCTTGGCTTACAGGAACACTGAAGCTTTCTTT; CDR3: CASSLAYRNTEAFF